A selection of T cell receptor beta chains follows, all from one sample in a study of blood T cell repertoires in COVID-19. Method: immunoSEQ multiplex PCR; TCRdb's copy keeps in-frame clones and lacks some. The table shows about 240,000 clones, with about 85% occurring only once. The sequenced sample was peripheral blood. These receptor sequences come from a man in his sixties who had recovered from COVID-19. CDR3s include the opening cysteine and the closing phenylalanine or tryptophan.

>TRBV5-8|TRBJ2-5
CASSWGPGQAGETQYF
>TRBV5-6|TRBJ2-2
CASTPGGYGELFF
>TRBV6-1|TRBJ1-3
CASSEVSRSGNTIYF
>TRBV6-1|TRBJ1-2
CASSEGGSWNGYTF
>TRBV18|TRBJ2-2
CASSPQGPGELFF
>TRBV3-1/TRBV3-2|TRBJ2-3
CASSQILPGGRTDTQYF
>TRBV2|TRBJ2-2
CASRGGQANTGELFF
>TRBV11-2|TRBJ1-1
CASFARANTEAFF
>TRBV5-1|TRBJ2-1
CASSLDDRGYNEQFF
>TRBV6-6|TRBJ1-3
CASSYHQGVGNTIYF
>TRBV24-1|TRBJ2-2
CATSDSGTGLIGELFF
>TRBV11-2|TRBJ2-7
CASSLAGQGFHEQYF
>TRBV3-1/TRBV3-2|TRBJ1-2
CASSQDGFGQGTVAF
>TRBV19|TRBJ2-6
CASSLYSSGANVLTF
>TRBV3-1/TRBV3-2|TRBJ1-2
CASSPGQGIYGYTF
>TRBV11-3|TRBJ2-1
CASSLGREYNEQFF
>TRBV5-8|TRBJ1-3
CASSPRPGYGNTIYF
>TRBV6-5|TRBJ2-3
CASSYDWTGSTDTQYF
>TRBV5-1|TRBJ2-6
CASSPGLTGANVLTF
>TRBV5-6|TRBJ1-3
CASSLAQGMDTIYF
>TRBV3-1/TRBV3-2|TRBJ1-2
CASSPFGRDYGYTF
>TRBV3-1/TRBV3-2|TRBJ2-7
CASSKDYRSSYEQYF
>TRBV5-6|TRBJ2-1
CASSLLSDNEQFF
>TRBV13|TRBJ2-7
CASSASGGYYTYEQYF
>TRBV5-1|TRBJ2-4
CASSTGLASHWQYF
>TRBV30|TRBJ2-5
CAWGTGGAFQYF
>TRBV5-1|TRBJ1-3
CASSLGGSDTIYF
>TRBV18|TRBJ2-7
CASTKDPTGGEQYF
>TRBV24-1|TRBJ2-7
CATSEGRGAGPYEQYF
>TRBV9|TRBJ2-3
CASSIGTSQPSDTQYF
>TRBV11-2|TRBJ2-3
CASSRRGVMGTDTQYF
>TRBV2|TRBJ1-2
CASSYRQDLYGYTF
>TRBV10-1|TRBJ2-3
CATNEGTGTDTQYF
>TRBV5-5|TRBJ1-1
CASSLQGDTEAFF
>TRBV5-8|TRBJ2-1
CASSSIVDEQFF
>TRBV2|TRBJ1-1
CASSLPMRQVQNTEAFF
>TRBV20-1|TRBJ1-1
CSATQGTEAFF
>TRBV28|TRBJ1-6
CAITGNASPLHF
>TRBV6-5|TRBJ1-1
CASTYYRGNTEAFF
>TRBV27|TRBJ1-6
CASRYYRVEGPLHF
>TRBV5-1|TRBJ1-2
CASSSGQVEYGYTF
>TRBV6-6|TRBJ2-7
CASSPGTSKSYEQYF
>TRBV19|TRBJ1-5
CASSLRTGGNQPQHF
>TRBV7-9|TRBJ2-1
CASSLAAGANEQFF
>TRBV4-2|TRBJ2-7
CASSTTTGGSYEQYF
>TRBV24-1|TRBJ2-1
CATKSYNEQFF
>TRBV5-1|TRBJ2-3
CASSARQDTQYF
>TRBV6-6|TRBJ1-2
CASRTQGGYGYTF
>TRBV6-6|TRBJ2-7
CASSYPGTAYEQYF
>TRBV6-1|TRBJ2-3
CASSDTWGADTQYF
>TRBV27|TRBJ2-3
CASSYYPRGPSTDTQYF
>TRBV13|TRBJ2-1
CASSPGTGLGNEQFF
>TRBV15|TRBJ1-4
CATSRARNSGGEKLFF
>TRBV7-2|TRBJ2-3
CASSSVGGGAGDTQYF